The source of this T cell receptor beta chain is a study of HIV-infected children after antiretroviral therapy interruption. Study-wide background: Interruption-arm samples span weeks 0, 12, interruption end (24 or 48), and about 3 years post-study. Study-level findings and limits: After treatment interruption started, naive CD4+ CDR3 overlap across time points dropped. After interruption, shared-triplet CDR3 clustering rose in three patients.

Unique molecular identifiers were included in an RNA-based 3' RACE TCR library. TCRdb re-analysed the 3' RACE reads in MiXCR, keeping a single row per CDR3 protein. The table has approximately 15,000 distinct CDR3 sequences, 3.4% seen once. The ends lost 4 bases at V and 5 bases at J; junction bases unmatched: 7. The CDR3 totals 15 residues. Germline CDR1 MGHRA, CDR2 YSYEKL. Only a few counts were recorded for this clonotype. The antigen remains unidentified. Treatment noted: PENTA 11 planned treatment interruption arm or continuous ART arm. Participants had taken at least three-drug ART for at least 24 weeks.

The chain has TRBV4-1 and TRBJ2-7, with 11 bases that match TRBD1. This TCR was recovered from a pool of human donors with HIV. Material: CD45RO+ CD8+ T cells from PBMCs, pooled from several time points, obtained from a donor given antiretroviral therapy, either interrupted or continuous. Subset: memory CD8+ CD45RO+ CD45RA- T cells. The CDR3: CASSPQGQGGHEQYF. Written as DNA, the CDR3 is TGCGCCAGCAGCCCCCAGGGACAGGGGGGCCACGAGCAGTACTTC.